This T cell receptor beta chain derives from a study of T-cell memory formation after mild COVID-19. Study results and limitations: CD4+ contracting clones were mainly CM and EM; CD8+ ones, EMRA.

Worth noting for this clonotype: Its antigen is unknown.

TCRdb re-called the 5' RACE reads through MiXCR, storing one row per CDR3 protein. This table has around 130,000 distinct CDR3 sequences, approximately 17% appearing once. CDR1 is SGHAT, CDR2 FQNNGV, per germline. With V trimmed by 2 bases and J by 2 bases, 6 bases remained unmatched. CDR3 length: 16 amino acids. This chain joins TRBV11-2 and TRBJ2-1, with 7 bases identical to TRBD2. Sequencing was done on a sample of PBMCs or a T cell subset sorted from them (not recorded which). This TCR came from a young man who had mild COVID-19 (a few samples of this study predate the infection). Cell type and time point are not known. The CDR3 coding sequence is TGTGCCAGCAGCTTACGTCGTCTAGCGGCCTACAATGAGCAGTTCTTC. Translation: CASSLRRLAAYNEQFF.